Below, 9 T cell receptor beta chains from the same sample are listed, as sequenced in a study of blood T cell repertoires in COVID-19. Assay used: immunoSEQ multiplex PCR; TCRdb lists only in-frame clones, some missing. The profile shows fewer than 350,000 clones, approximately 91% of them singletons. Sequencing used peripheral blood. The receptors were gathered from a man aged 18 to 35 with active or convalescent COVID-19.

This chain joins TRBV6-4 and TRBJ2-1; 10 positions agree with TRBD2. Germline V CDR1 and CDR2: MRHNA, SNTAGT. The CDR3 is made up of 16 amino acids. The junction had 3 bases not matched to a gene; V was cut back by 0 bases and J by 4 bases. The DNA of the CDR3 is TGTGCCAGCAGTGACTCAGTTAGCGGGGGGTACAATGAGCAGTTCTTC. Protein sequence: CASSDSVSGGYNEQFF.

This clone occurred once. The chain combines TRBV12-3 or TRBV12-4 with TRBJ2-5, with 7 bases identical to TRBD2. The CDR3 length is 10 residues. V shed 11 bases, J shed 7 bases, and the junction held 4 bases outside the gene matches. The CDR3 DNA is TGTGCCTCGGGGGGAGGGACCCAGTACTTC. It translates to CASGGGTQYF.

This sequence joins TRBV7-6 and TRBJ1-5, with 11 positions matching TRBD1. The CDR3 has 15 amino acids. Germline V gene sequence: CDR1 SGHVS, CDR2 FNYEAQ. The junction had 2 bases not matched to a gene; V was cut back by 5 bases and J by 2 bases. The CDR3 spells CASSMGQGGNQPQHF. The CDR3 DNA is TGTGCCAGCAGCATGGGACAGGGGGGCAATCAGCCCCAGCATTTT. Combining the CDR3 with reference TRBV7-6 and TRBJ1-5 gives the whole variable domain GAGVSQSPRYKVTKRGQDVALRCDPISGHVSLYWYRQALGQGPEFLTYFNYEAQQDKSGLPNDRFSAERPEGSISTLTIQRTEQRDSAMYRCASSMGQGGNQPQHFGDGTRLSIL.

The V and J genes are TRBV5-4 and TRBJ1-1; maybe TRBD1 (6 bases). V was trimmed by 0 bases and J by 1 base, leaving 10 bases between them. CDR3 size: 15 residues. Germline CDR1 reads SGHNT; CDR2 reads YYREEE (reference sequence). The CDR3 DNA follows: TGTGCCAGCAGCTTGGGGAAACAGGGGAACACTGAAGCTTTCTTT. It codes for CASSLGKQGNTEAFF.

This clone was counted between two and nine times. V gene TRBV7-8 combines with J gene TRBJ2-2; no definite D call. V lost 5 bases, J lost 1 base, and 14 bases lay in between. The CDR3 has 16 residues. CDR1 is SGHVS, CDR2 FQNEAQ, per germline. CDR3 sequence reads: CASSVDISLNTGELFF. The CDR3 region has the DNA TGTGCCAGCAGCGTCGACATCTCCCTGAACACCGGGGAGCTGTTTTTT.

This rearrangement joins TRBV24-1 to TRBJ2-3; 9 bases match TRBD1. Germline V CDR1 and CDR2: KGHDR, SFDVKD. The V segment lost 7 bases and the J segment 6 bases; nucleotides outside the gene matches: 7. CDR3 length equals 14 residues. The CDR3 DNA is TGTGCCACCAGCTCGGGACAGGGATGGGATACGCAGTATTTT. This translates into CATSSGQGWDTQYF.

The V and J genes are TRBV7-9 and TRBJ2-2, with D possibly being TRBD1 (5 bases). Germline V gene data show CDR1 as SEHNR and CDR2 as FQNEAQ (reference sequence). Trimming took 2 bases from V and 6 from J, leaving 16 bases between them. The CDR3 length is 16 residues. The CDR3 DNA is TGTGCCAGCAGCTTAAGCAGGGTTGGTTTTGCCGGGGAGCTGTTTTTT. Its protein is CASSLSRVGFAGELFF.

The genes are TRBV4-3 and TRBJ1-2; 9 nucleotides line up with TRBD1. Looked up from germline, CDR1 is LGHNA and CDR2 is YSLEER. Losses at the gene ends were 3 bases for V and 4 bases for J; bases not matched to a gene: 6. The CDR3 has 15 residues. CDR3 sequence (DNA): TGCGCCAGCAGCCAGGACGGGACAGGGTCCTATGGCTACACCTTC. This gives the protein CASSQDGTGSYGYTF.

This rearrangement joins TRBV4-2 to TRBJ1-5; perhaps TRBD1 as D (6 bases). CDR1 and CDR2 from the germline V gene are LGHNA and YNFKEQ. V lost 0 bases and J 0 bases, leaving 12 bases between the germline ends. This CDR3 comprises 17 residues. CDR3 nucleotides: TGTGCCAGCAGCCAAGAGGACAGTCCTTATAGCAATCAGCCCCAGCATTTT. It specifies CASSQEDSPYSNQPQHF.